A single sample gave rise to the 17 T cell receptor beta chains below, sequenced in a study of a mutant IDH1 vaccine in newly diagnosed glioma. For these TCRs, the target antigens are not known. Only in-frame clones appear in the TCRdb table, and some are missing; sequencing was by immunoSEQ multiplex PCR. The top ten clones hold 6.7% of a sample with roughly 50,000 clones, approximately 79% of them seen once. The sample's time point: week 35, safety follow-up. The study gave 300 ug of mutant IDH1 20-mer peptide per vaccine dose, with topical imiquimod. The material sequenced was PBMCs, taken from a glioma patient whose treatment included an IDH1 peptide vaccine. The origin of the receptors is a man between 35 and 55 years old with glioma.

The chain recombines TRBV2 with TRBJ1-1; 8 bases agree with TRBD1. J gave up 5 bases and V 4 bases, and 3 bases lay outside the gene matches. There are 13 residues in the CDR3. Germline values: CDR1 SNHLY, CDR2 FYNNEI. The CDR3 bases are TGTGCCAGCAGTGTACAGGGGGTAACTGAAGCTTTCTTT. Its translation: CASSVQGVTEAFF.

V gene TRBV11-2 combines with J gene TRBJ2-7; 11 bases are a match to TRBD1. CDR1 is SGHAT, CDR2 FQNNGV, per germline. The CDR3 has 14 amino acids. Trimming took 1 base from V and 10 from J; bases not matched to a gene: 6. This chain's CDR3 is CASSLVTDRGLQYF. CDR3 nucleotide sequence: TGTGCCAGCAGCTTAGTTACGGACAGGGGGCTTCAGTACTTC.

In this sample, this clone turned up once. This chain joins TRBV2 and TRBJ1-6, with TRBD1 identical over 10 bases. The CDR3 sequence is 14 residues long. Germline V gene lookup returns CDR1 SNHLY and CDR2 FYNNEI. V was clipped by 6 bases and J by 9 bases; unmatched bases: 5. CDR3 in DNA: TGTGCCAGCAGGGGACAGGGGAAAGGTTCACCCCTCCACTTT. It is translated as CASRGQGKGSPLHF.

V gene TRBV7-8 combines with J gene TRBJ1-1; D is uncertain. V lost 1 base, J lost 2 bases, and 11 bases lay in between. In germline, CDR1 is SGHVS, CDR2 FQNEAQ. The CDR3 is made up of 15 amino acids. The CDR3 reads CASSLGGRANTEAFF. CDR3 bases: TGTGCCAGCAGCTTAGGAGGGAGGGCAAACACTGAAGCTTTCTTT.

This chain joins TRBV7-2 and TRBJ2-3; 10 bases map to TRBD2. Germline V gene lookup returns CDR1 SGHTA and CDR2 FQGNSA. The CDR3 extends over 15 amino acids. V lost 5 bases to trimming and J lost 1 base; unmatched junction nucleotides: 3. CDR3 coding DNA: TGTGCCAGCAGCATGGGACTAGCGCGCACAGATACGCAGTATTTT. As protein: CASSMGLARTDTQYF.

The table lists this clone with a count of one. The V and J genes are TRBV9 and TRBJ2-2; 9 bases map to TRBD2. From germline, CDR1 is SGDLS and CDR2 YYNGEE. The junction had 5 bases not matched to a gene; V was cut back by 0 bases and J by 5 bases. The length of the CDR3 is 16 residues. CDR3 nucleotide sequence: TGTGCCAGCAGCGTAGTGGTAGCGGGGGTTACCGGGGAGCTGTTTTTT. Translated, it gives CASSVVVAGVTGELFF. The whole variable domain, filled in from reference TRBV9 and TRBJ2-2, reads DSGVTQTPKHLITATGQRVTLRCSPRSGDLSVYWYQQSLDQGLQFLIQYYNGEERAKGNILERFSAQQFPDLHSELNLSSLELGDSALYFCASSVVVAGVTGELFFGEGSRLTVL.

The chain carries TRBV29-1 and TRBJ2-2; D is unclear. CDR1 is SQVTM, CDR2 ANQGSEA, per germline. V lost 5 bases to trimming and J lost 1 base, with 8 bases between them. This CDR3 has 13 amino acids. CDR3 in amino acids: CSVQLLNTGELFF. The CDR3 DNA is TGCAGCGTTCAACTATTGAACACCGGGGAGCTGTTTTTT.

This sequence joins TRBV6-1 and TRBJ1-2; D is ambiguous. From germline, CDR1 is MNHNS and CDR2 SASEGT. With 4 bases removed from V and 0 bases from J, the gap between germline ends came to 15 bases. The CDR3 extends over 16 amino acids. CDR3 nucleotide sequence: TGTGCCAGCAGTGCCCTAAGTGCAGGCTCTAACTATGGCTACACCTTC. This codes for CASSALSAGSNYGYTF.

The chain is built from TRBV9 and TRBJ1-6, with D possibly TRBD1 on 6 matching bases. Germline CDR1 is SGDLS and CDR2 is YYNGEE. The CDR3 spans 16 residues. The V end was cut by 3 bases, the J end by 6 bases, with 16 bases between. The CDR3 loop is CASSAGTPLPNSPLHF. CDR3 in DNA: TGTGCCAGCAGCGCCGGGACACCACTTCCTAATTCACCCCTCCACTTT.

The chain uses TRBV9 and TRBJ2-2; D may correspond to TRBD1 or TRBD2 (5 bases each). Germline V CDR1 and CDR2: SGDLS, YYNGEE. V was shortened by 0 bases and J by 7 bases, with 10 bases between the two germline ends. CDR3 length: 14 residues. The CDR3 loop reads CASSVEGENGELFF. The CDR3 DNA sequence: TGTGCCAGCAGCGTAGAAGGGGAGAACGGGGAGCTGTTTTTT.

V gene TRBV2 combines with J gene TRBJ2-7, with D unclear. The V gene lost 2 bases and the J gene lost 2 bases, with 13 bases spanning the gap. Germline V CDR1 and CDR2: SNHLY, FYNNEI. The CDR3 extends over 15 amino acids. CDR3 bases: TGTGCCAGCAGTGAAAGTCAGATAACGACCTACGAGCAGTACTTC. Encoded protein: CASSESQITTYEQYF.

This chain connects TRBV5-4 to TRBJ1-1; D uncertain. V was trimmed by 2 bases and J by 0 bases, leaving 8 bases between them. The CDR3 sequence is 14 residues long. In germline, CDR1 is SGHNT, CDR2 YYREEE (reference sequence). The CDR3 nucleotides are TGTGCCAGCAGCTTTGCAGTCATGAACACTGAAGCTTTCTTT. Protein product: CASSFAVMNTEAFF.

V gene TRBV19 combines with J gene TRBJ1-2, with unresolved D. V was cut by 7 bases and J by 6 bases, with 15 bases left in between. The germline V gene encodes CDR1 LNHDA and CDR2 SQIVND (reference sequence). The CDR3 length is 13 residues. The CDR3 is CASNPLRAHGYTF. CDR3 in DNA: TGTGCCAGTAACCCCCTCCGAGCCCATGGCTACACCTTC.

This clone was detected only a few times. This chain uses TRBV15 with TRBJ2-2; no definite D call. The CDR3 is 14 residues long. Deletions cut 3 bases from V and 6 bases from J, with 11 bases between. Germline CDR1 reads LNHNV; CDR2 reads YYDKDF (reference sequence). This CDR3 is CATSRSRASGELFF. In DNA form, the CDR3 reads TGTGCCACCAGCAGGTCAAGGGCGTCCGGGGAGCTGTTTTTT.

The chain recombines TRBV5-4 with TRBJ2-1; TRBD2 might be the D (5 bases). Trimming stripped 2 bases from V and 8 bases from J, with 11 bases between. The germline gives CDR1 SGHNT, CDR2 YYREEE (reference sequence). This CDR3 has 13 residues. The CDR3 here is CASSFTDWDEQFF. CDR3 bases: TGTGCCAGCAGCTTTACGGACTGGGATGAGCAGTTCTTC.

The V and J genes are TRBV11-2 and TRBJ2-7; D is possibly TRBD2 (5 bases). This CDR3 spans 13 amino acids. V gave up 3 bases and J gave up 1 base, with 7 bases separating them. Germline values: CDR1 SGHAT, CDR2 FQNNGV. DNA of the CDR3: TGTGCCAGCAGCTTCGCGGGTTCCTACGAGCAGTACTTC. It is translated as CASSFAGSYEQYF.

This chain uses TRBV7-8 with TRBJ1-2; D may be TRBD1 (5 bases). The CDR3 contains 16 residues. Trimming shortened V by 4 bases and J by 8 bases, and 23 bases separated the two germline ends. CDR1 and CDR2 (germline): SGHVS, FQNEAQ. In DNA form, the CDR3 reads TGTGCCAGCAGCTCCGGAAACGGGGGGAATTTAGAGGGCTACACCTTC. This gives the protein CASSSGNGGNLEGYTF.